The rows below give T cell receptor beta chains drawn from one sample of a study of blood T cell repertoires in COVID-19. Generated by immunoSEQ multiplex PCR, the TCRdb table keeps only in-frame clones and is missing some. The sample carries approximately 280,000 clones, under 90% recorded once. Sequencing input: PBMCs or T cells enriched from blood (not recorded which). The receptors stem from a woman aged 60 to 75 who had recovered from COVID-19. CDR3s include the opening cysteine and the closing phenylalanine or tryptophan. The D gene is left open where the match is weak. Size is stated for part of the rows, as once, few or many counts, or as a class when the clone is expanded.

TRBJ1-2 | TRBV10-3 | - | once | TGTGCCATCAGCCCCGTTAGGGGCGCTGACTATGGCTACACCTTC | CAISPVRGADYGYTF
TRBJ1-4 | TRBV5-1 | TRBD1 | - | TGCGCCAGCAGCTCCACAGGGGCCTTGGATGAAAAACTGTTTTTT | CASSSTGALDEKLFF
TRBJ2-7 | TRBV21-1 | - | - | TGTGCCAGCAGCATCTTCAGCGTCGCCTACGAGCAGTACTTC | CASSIFSVAYEQYF
TRBJ1-2 | TRBV10-3 | TRBD1 | - | TGTGCCATCAGTGAGCAGGACAGGGCTACTGGCTACACCTTC | CAISEQDRATGYTF
TRBJ1-3 | TRBV6-5 | - | - | TGTGCCAGCAGACCTCAGATCTCTGGAAACACCATATATTTT | CASRPQISGNTIYF
TRBJ1-2 | TRBV12-3/TRBV12-4 | TRBD1 | once | TGTGCCAGCAGTCAAAACGACCTGGGACAGACCTTC | CASSQNDLGQTF
TRBJ1-5 | TRBV2 | TRBD1 | - | TGTGCCAGCAACGGACAGGGGAAGGTAGGACAGCCCCAGCATTTT | CASNGQGKVGQPQHF
TRBJ2-7 | TRBV7-3 | - | - | TGTGCCAGCAGCTTAGACAGGACAACAGCCTCCTACGAGCAGTACTTC | CASSLDRTTASYEQYF
TRBJ2-1 | TRBV5-1 | - | - | TGCGCCAGCAGCTTGCAAGGCCGGGACACCTACAATGAGCAGTTCTTC | CASSLQGRDTYNEQFF
TRBJ2-7 | TRBV24-1 | - | - | TGTGCCACCAGTGATCGACAGGGAGGCCTCTACGAGCAGTACTTC | CATSDRQGGLYEQYF
TRBJ2-7 | TRBV4-2 | - | - | TGTGCCAGCAGCCAAGAGCGGGACAGCCGATATTACGAGCAGTACTTC | CASSQERDSRYYEQYF
TRBJ2-2 | TRBV5-6 | TRBD1 | - | TGTGCCAGCAGCTGGACAGGGGTCCACACCGGGGAGCTGTTTTTT | CASSWTGVHTGELFF
TRBJ2-5 | TRBV28 | TRBD2 | - | TGTGCCAGCAGAAAAACTAGCGCGCAAGAGACCCAGTACTTC | CASRKTSAQETQYF
TRBJ1-4 | TRBV7-6 | - | - | TGTGCCAGCAGTACTAGGGTCGGACCAAATGAAAAACTGTTTTTT | CASSTRVGPNEKLFF
TRBJ1-2 | TRBV6-6 | - | - | TGTGCCAGCAGTCCGCGACCCGACGGGGGCTACACCTTC | CASSPRPDGGYTF
TRBJ2-1 | TRBV2 | - | - | TGTGCCAGCAGTGACCGGGTTTACAATGAGCAGTTCTTC | CASSDRVYNEQFF
TRBJ1-5 | TRBV4-1 | TRBD1 | - | TGCGCCAGCAGCCAGGTCGACAGGGTGAATCAGCCCCAGCATTTT | CASSQVDRVNQPQHF
TRBJ1-6 | TRBV27 | - | - | TGTGCCAGCCGCGACCTCCGGGACAAGGATTCACCCCTCCACTTT | CASRDLRDKDSPLHF
TRBJ2-1 | TRBV28 | - | - | TGTGCCAGCAGCCTAGGCTCCTACAATGAGCAGTTCTTC | CASSLGSYNEQFF
TRBJ1-2 | TRBV6-5 | TRBD1 | - | TGTGCCAGCAGTTATGGGGGACAGGGGGTATTCTATGGCTACACCTTC | CASSYGGQGVFYGYTF
TRBJ1-6 | TRBV5-1 | - | - | TGCGCCAGCAGCTTGGAGGGGGGGCGCTCCTATAATTCACCCCTCCACTTT | CASSLEGGRSYNSPLHF
TRBJ2-5 | TRBV27 | - | - | TGTGCCAGCACGTTCCAAGAGACCCAGTACTTC | CASTFQETQYF
TRBJ2-7 | TRBV5-1 | - | few | TGCGCCAGCAGCTCGACAGATTACGAGCAGTACTTC | CASSSTDYEQYF
TRBJ2-7 | TRBV30 | TRBD2 | - | TGTGCCTGGAGGACCGGGACTAGCGGGAGGGTGAACTTC | CAWRTGTSGRVNF
TRBJ2-7 | TRBV7-9 | TRBD2 | - | TGTGCCAGTCCGTACGGGACTAGCGAATACGAGCAGTACTTC | CASPYGTSEYEQYF
TRBJ1-1 | TRBV30 | - | - | TGTGCCTGGGCCGGGGGGGAGACTGAAGCTTTCTTT | CAWAGGETEAFF
TRBJ2-7 | TRBV7-9 | - | few | TGTGCCAGCAGCTTTTCCCAGACTGAGCAGTACTTC | CASSFSQTEQYF
TRBJ1-2 | TRBV2 | - | - | TGTGCCAGCAGTGACGAGAGGGCGGCCTTCTATGGCTACACCTTC | CASSDERAAFYGYTF
TRBJ2-2 | TRBV7-9 | - | - | TGTGCCAGCACCCAGGACACCGGGGAGCTGTTTTTT | CASTQDTGELFF
TRBJ1-5 | TRBV5-6 | - | once | TGTGCCAGCAGCTCCAGGGGTCCGATTGGCAATCAGCCCCAGCATTTT | CASSSRGPIGNQPQHF
TRBJ1-1 | TRBV7-3 | - | few | TGTGCCAGCAGCCTCGGGGATTCGAACACTGAAGCTTTCTTT | CASSLGDSNTEAFF
TRBJ1-4 | TRBV28 | TRBD1 | once | TGTGCCAGCAGTTCCCCGGGACAGGGGAATGAAAAACTGTTTTTT | CASSSPGQGNEKLFF
TRBJ1-2 | TRBV29-1 | TRBD1 | - | TGCAGCGTTGAGCAGGGGGCCAGTGTGTTATATGGCTACACCTTC | CSVEQGASVLYGYTF
TRBJ2-2 | TRBV5-1 | TRBD1 | - | TGCGCCAGCAGCTCCAGACAGGGTCGCTTCACCGGGGAGCTGTTTTTT | CASSSRQGRFTGELFF
TRBJ2-7 | TRBV2 | TRBD2 | - | TGTGCCAGCAGGGCCCCGACTAGCGGGAGTGGGTCCTACGAGCAGTACTTC | CASRAPTSGSGSYEQYF
TRBJ2-7 | TRBV5-1 | TRBD2 | - | TGCGCCAGCAGCTTAGGCGGGAGGGCCTACGAGCAGTACTTC | CASSLGGRAYEQYF
TRBJ2-1 | TRBV19 | - | - | TGTGCCAGTAGTACTGTGTCTAATGAGCAGTTCTTC | CASSTVSNEQFF
TRBJ1-1 | TRBV11-3 | TRBD1 | - | TGTGCCAGCAGCTTTCAACAGGGGGTGGTCACTGAAGCTTTCTTT | CASSFQQGVVTEAFF
TRBJ2-1 | TRBV24-1 | - | - | TGTGCCACCGCCTACAGGGAGGGCGATGAGCAGTTCTTC | CATAYREGDEQFF
TRBJ1-1 | TRBV7-2 | - | - | TGTGCCAGCAGCCCACAGGGCCCGAACACTGAAGCTTTCTTT | CASSPQGPNTEAFF
TRBJ2-5 | TRBV7-6 | - | - | TGTGCCAGCAGCTTATCGGGCCAAGAGACCCAGTACTTC | CASSLSGQETQYF
TRBJ1-5 | TRBV15 | - | - | TGTGCCACCAGCTATGGACAGTACAATCAGCCCCAGCATTTT | CATSYGQYNQPQHF
TRBJ1-1 | TRBV5-6 | - | - | TGTGCCAGCAGCTTGCGACAGCGATTGAACACTGAAGCTTTCTTT | CASSLRQRLNTEAFF
TRBJ1-2 | TRBV6-5 | TRBD1 | - | TGTGCCAGCAGGATGGGACAGAACTATGGCTACACCTTC | CASRMGQNYGYTF
TRBJ2-7 | TRBV19 | TRBD1 | - | TGTGCCAGTAGCCCGGGACAGGTCAGCGAGCAGTACTTC | CASSPGQVSEQYF
TRBJ2-1 | TRBV5-1 | - | few | TGCGCCAGCGGTAGGGGCAGTTCCTACAATGAGCAGTTCTTC | CASGRGSSYNEQFF
TRBJ2-6 | TRBV5-6 | - | - | TGTGCCAGCAGCCCCAAGGAGCGCTCTGGGGCCAACGTCCTGACTTTC | CASSPKERSGANVLTF
TRBJ1-1 | TRBV12-3/TRBV12-4 | - | once | TGTGCCAGCAGTTTAGGAGGGTGGACTGAAGCTTTCTTT | CASSLGGWTEAFF
TRBJ2-7 | TRBV6-2/TRBV6-3 | TRBD1 | - | TGTGCCAGCAGTCCACCGGGACAGGGATCTTACGAGCAGTACTTC | CASSPPGQGSYEQYF